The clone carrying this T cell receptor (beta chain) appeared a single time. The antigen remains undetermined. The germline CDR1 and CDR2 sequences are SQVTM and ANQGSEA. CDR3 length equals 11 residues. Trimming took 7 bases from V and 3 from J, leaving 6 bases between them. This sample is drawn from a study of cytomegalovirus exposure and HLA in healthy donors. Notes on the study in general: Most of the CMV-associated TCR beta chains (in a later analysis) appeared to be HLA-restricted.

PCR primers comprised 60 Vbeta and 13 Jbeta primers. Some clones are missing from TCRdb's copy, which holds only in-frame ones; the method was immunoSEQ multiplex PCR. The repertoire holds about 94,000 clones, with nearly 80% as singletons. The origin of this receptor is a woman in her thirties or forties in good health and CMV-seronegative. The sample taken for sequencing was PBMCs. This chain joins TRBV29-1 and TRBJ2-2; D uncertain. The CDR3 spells CSARDTGELFF. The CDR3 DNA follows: TGCAGCGCCCGAGACACCGGGGAGCTGTTTTTT.